The subject of this entry is one T cell receptor beta chain. The data were obtained in a study of PD-L1 blockade in urothelial cancer. The CDR3 sequence is 15 residues long. The germline V and J ends were trimmed by 0 bases and 5 bases, with 14 bases remaining between them. Germline values: CDR1 SGDLS, CDR2 YYNGEE. TCRdb's table, derived via immunoSEQ multiplex PCR, lists solely in-frame clones and lacks some. Altogether 35,000 to 55,000 clones are present, 88% being singletons, with the ten largest covering around an eighth. Specimen: PBMCs, collected around atezolizumab (anti-PD-L1) treatment. The TCR originated in a woman aged 55-69 years with urothelial cancer. The chain combines TRBV9 with TRBJ1-2, with a weak D call TRBD1 (6 bases). CDR3 sequence (DNA): TGTGCCAGCAGCGTAGAACCGGTTAGGGGGTATGGCTACACCTTC. Translated, it gives CASSVEPVRGYGYTF. Full variable domain (rest looked up from reference TRBV9 and TRBJ1-2): DSGVTQTPKHLITATGQRVTLRCSPRSGDLSVYWYQQSLDQGLQFLIQYYNGEERAKGNILERFSAQQFPDLHSELNLSSLELGDSALYFCASSVEPVRGYGYTFGSGTRLTVV.